The 20 T cell receptor beta chains reported below all come from one sample, sequenced in a study of blood T cell repertoires in COVID-19. The protocol was immunoSEQ multiplex PCR, while the TCRdb copy is restricted to in-frame clones and leaves out a portion. The data contain 250,000 to 350,000 clones, 85% to 90% of them seen just once; the ten biggest clones take up 2% to 2.5%. The specimen sequenced was PBMCs or T cells enriched from blood (not recorded which). The origin of the receptors is an older woman in a cohort exposed to, infected with or recovered from COVID-19 (not recorded which).

The chain recombines TRBV7-9 with TRBJ2-5; the D is unclear. CDR1 is SEHNR, CDR2 FQNEAQ, per germline (reference sequence). Trimming shortened V by 1 base and J by 2 bases, and 8 bases separated the two germline ends. The CDR3 is 14 amino acids. The CDR3 nucleotides read TGTGCCAGCAGCTTAGGGCACATTCAAGAGACCCAGTACTTC. It codes for CASSLGHIQETQYF. Full variable domain (rest looked up from reference TRBV7-9 and TRBJ2-5): DTGVSQNPRHKITKRGQNVTFRCDPISEHNRLYWYRQTLGQGPEFLTYFQNEAQLEKSRLLSDRFSAERPKGSFSTLEIQRTEQGDSAMYLCASSLGHIQETQYFGPGTRLLVL.

This chain joins TRBV5-4 and TRBJ2-1; 14 bases map to TRBD2. Germline lookup yields CDR1 SGHNT and CDR2 YYREEE (reference sequence). There are 16 residues in the CDR3. With 3 bases clipped from V and 6 bases from J, the junction kept 5 bases outside the gene matches. The CDR3 protein is CASSSYGTSGGNEQFF. DNA for the CDR3: TGTGCCAGCAGCTCTTACGGGACTAGCGGGGGCAATGAGCAGTTCTTC.

This CDR3 reads CASSRSGGDGTDTQYF. The CDR3 DNA sequence: TGTGCCAGCAGCCGTAGCGGGGGTGACGGCACAGATACGCAGTATTTT. V is TRBV3-1 (or the pseudogene TRBV3-2) and J is TRBJ2-3; TRBD2 matches at 9 bases. Trimming took 4 bases from V and 1 from J; bases not matched to a gene: 6. The CDR3 is made up of 16 amino acids. CDR1 and CDR2 from the germline V gene are LGHDT and YNNKEL (reference sequence).

The genes are TRBV11-2 and TRBJ2-7; 12 positions agree with TRBD2. CDR1 and CDR2 (germline): SGHAT, FQNNGV. The CDR3 contains 16 residues. V lost 3 bases to trimming and J lost 2 bases; unmatched junction nucleotides: 5. Written as DNA, the CDR3 is TGTGCCAGCAGCTTCCGACTAGCGGGAGCTCCCTACGAGCAGTACTTC. It translates to CASSFRLAGAPYEQYF. The full variable domain, rest sourced from reference TRBV11-2 and TRBJ2-7, is EAGVAQSPRYKIIEKRQSVAFWCNPISGHATLYWYQQILGQGPKLLIQFQNNGVVDDSQLPKDRFSAERLKGVDSTLKIQPAKLEDSAVYLCASSFRLAGAPYEQYFGPGTRLTVT.

The rearrangement links TRBV15 to TRBJ2-1; D possibly corresponds to TRBD1 (5 bases). V lost 1 base and J lost 7, with 5 bases in between. Germline CDR1 and CDR2: LNHNV and YYDKDF (reference sequence). CDR3 length: 12 amino acids. The CDR3 DNA sequence: TGTGCCACCAGCAGAGCAGGGAATGAGCAGTTCTTC. As protein: CATSRAGNEQFF.

The chain uses TRBV9 and TRBJ2-7; 10 bases fit TRBD1. Germline CDR1 and CDR2: SGDLS and YYNGEE. The CDR3 runs to 15 residues. V lost 3 bases, J lost 7 bases, and 10 bases stayed unmatched. The CDR3 spells CASSARGQGVSEQYF. The CDR3 DNA sequence: TGTGCCAGCAGCGCGCGAGGACAGGGGGTCAGTGAGCAGTACTTC.

The genes are TRBV28 and TRBJ1-2; TRBD1 agrees at 8 bases. Germline V lookup: CDR1 MDHEN, CDR2 SYDVKM. With V trimmed by 2 bases and J by 0 bases, 11 bases remained unmatched. This CDR3 contains 18 residues. The CDR3 DNA sequence: TGTGCCAGCAGTTTAGCCCGACAGGGGACGGGTCCTAACTATGGCTACACCTTC. Protein product: CASSLARQGTGPNYGYTF.

The CDR3 loop is CASSSMGTRTGGTEAFF. The CDR3 bases are TGTGCCAGCAGCTCTATGGGGACTCGGACAGGGGGCACTGAAGCTTTCTTT. The V gene is TRBV7-9, the J gene TRBJ1-1; TRBD1 aligns across 10 bases. This CDR3 contains 17 residues. The germline V gene has CDR1 SEHNR and CDR2 FQNEAQ (reference sequence). The ends lost 4 bases at V and 4 bases at J; junction bases unmatched: 12.

The V gene is TRBV25-1, the J gene TRBJ2-1; the match to TRBD2 covers 13 bases. The CDR3 is 17 residues long. Trimming removed 4 bases from V and 5 bases from J; junction bases left unmatched: 8. The germline V gene encodes CDR1 MGHDK and CDR2 SYGVNS. CDR3 sequence: CASSGGGLAGANNEQFF. The DNA of the CDR3 is TGTGCCAGCAGTGGCGGTGGACTAGCGGGAGCCAACAATGAGCAGTTCTTC. The variable domain in full, with the rest retrieved from reference TRBV25-1 and TRBJ2-1, is EADIYQTPRYLVIGTGKKITLECSQTMGHDKMYWYQQDPGMELHLIHYSYGVNSTEKGDLSSESTVSRIRTEHFPLTLESARPSHTSQYLCASSGGGLAGANNEQFFGPGTRLTVL.

Only a few counts were recorded for this clone. The genes are TRBV3-1 (or the pseudogene TRBV3-2) and TRBJ2-5; 13 bases agree with TRBD2. The germline V gene encodes CDR1 LGHDT and CDR2 YNNKEL (reference sequence). The J segment lost 1 base and the V segment lost 0 bases, leaving 8 bases of the junction unmatched. The CDR3 length is 19 residues. CDR3 nucleotides: TGTGCCAGCAGCCAAGAGTTGAAGGGACTAGCGGGAACCCAAGAGACCCAGTACTTC. This codes for CASSQELKGLAGTQETQYF.

A single count supports this clone. V usage is TRBV9 and J usage is TRBJ1-2; a possible D gene is TRBD1 (5 bases). In germline, CDR1 is SGDLS, CDR2 YYNGEE. V dropped 3 bases and J dropped 0 bases, with 12 bases sitting between them. The CDR3 is made up of 15 amino acids. In DNA form, the CDR3 reads TGTGCCAGCAGCGCCCAGGGAGGTGCTAACTATGGCTACACCTTC. Its protein product is CASSAQGGANYGYTF.

V and J are TRBV18 and TRBJ2-7; D is perhaps TRBD2 (6 bases). The V and J ends lost 3 bases and 1 base respectively, with 10 bases between them. CDR3 length: 14 amino acids. The germline V gene encodes CDR1 KGHSH and CDR2 LQKENI. For the CDR3, the DNA is TGTGCCAGCTCACCTTACGGGGGTTCCTACGAGCAGTACTTC. As protein: CASSPYGGSYEQYF.

The V call is TRBV19, the J call TRBJ1-5; D gene unclear. Trimming left V 4 bases short and J 5 bases short, with 9 bases between. Germline V lookup: CDR1 LNHDA, CDR2 SQIVND (reference sequence). The CDR3 covers 13 residues. The CDR3: CASSTGGHQPQHF. CDR3 bases: TGTGCCAGTAGTACCGGTGGGCATCAGCCCCAGCATTTT. Complete variable domain (other parts from reference TRBV19 and TRBJ1-5): DGGITQSPKYLFRKEGQNVTLSCEQNLNHDAMYWYRQDPGQGLRLIYYSQIVNDFQKGDIAEGYSVSREKKESFPLTVTSAQKNPTAFYLCASSTGGHQPQHFGDGTRLSIL.

The chain combines TRBV20-1 with TRBJ1-5; 7 bases agree with TRBD1. The CDR3 runs to 17 residues. J gave up 2 bases and V 3 bases, and 13 bases lay outside the gene matches. Germline assignment: CDR1 DFQATT and CDR2 SNEGSKA (reference sequence). CDR3 sequence reads: CSASKGFRDSRNQPQHF. CDR3 coding DNA: TGCAGTGCTAGTAAGGGTTTCAGGGACAGCCGCAATCAGCCCCAGCATTTT.

V usage is TRBV18 and J usage is TRBJ2-7; 7 bases align to TRBD1. The V gene end was trimmed by 0 bases and the J gene end by 4 bases; junction bases not matched to a gene: 3. Germline lookup yields CDR1 KGHSH and CDR2 LQKENI. The CDR3 totals 14 residues. The CDR3 loop is CASSPPDRDYEQYF. CDR3 sequence (DNA): TGTGCCAGCTCACCACCCGACAGGGATTACGAGCAGTACTTC.

This sequence joins TRBV14 and TRBJ1-1; 7 nucleotides align to TRBD1. The CDR3 has 16 residues. V shed 4 bases, J shed 4 bases, and the junction held 12 bases outside the gene matches. Per germline, CDR1 SGHDN and CDR2 FVKESK. In DNA, the CDR3 is TGTGCCAGCAGCCCGGGGACAGTCAGAGTAGGCACTGAAGCTTTCTTT. It specifies CASSPGTVRVGTEAFF. The entire variable domain, with the rest obtained from reference TRBV14 and TRBJ1-1, is as follows: EAGVTQFPSHSVIEKGQTVTLRCDPISGHDNLYWYRRVMGKEIKFLLHFVKESKQDESGMPNNRFLAERTGGTYSTLKVQPAELEDSGVYFCASSPGTVRVGTEAFFGQGTRLTVV.

The rearrangement joins TRBV4-3 to TRBJ2-7, with 9 bases that match TRBD2. The CDR3 consists of 18 residues. V dropped 0 bases and J dropped 2; count of bases not matched to a gene: 11. Germline-derived CDR1 and CDR2 are LGHNA and YSLEER. The CDR3 nucleotides are TGCGCCAGCAGCCAAGATCTTGGCGGGGGGGCCCTGACCTACGAGCAGTACTTC. Residues: CASSQDLGGGALTYEQYF.

The chain is built from TRBV24-1 and TRBJ2-2; 7 positions agree with TRBD1. The ends lost 5 bases at V and 6 bases at J; junction bases unmatched: 2. Germline CDR1 reads KGHDR; CDR2 reads SFDVKD. This CDR3 is 13 amino acids long. The CDR3 coding sequence is TGTGCCACCAGTGGACAGGGTTCCGGGGAGCTGTTTTTT. Residues: CATSGQGSGELFF.

V usage is TRBV5-7 and J usage is TRBJ1-1; 8 bases fit TRBD1. TRBV5-7 is identified as an open reading frame with a role that is uncertain. The CDR3 length is 17 residues. Unmatched junction bases numbered 13, after V lost 3 bases and J lost 3 bases. The CDR3 is CASSSTNRGSEDTEAFF. The CDR3 DNA reads TGTGCCAGCAGCTCCACTAACAGGGGGTCTGAGGACACTGAAGCTTTCTTT.

This chain joins TRBV28 and TRBJ1-5; 9 nucleotides align to TRBD1. Losses at the gene ends were 4 bases for V and 3 bases for J; bases not matched to a gene: 7. The CDR3 runs 16 residues. CDR1 and CDR2 from the germline V gene are MDHEN and SYDVKM. The CDR3 sequence: CASSSRGQGYNQPQHF. The DNA for the CDR3 is TGTGCCAGCAGTTCCCGGGGACAGGGCTACAATCAGCCCCAGCATTTT.